This T cell receptor beta chain is from a study of CD8 T cells in ankylosing spondylitis. Germline assignment: CDR1 SGHAT and CDR2 FQNNGV. CDR3 length equals 11 residues. The V end was cut by 6 bases, the J end by 5 bases, with 5 bases between. In this sample, this clonotype turned up a few times. What it binds is unknown. Regarding the study as a whole: Ankylosing spondylitis blood appeared to be characterized by a TCR beta motif of roughly eight highly homologous variants. Within matched ankylosing spondylitis synovial fluid, disease-linked clones were reportedly significantly enriched. In synovial fluid and blood from reactive arthritis, some motif variants were previously reported. The authors found the disease-linked clones to be CD8+ and relatively rare in peripheral blood.

Scientists made TCR beta libraries using quantitative 5'-RACE with molecular barcodes. TCRdb itself ran the 5' RACE reads through MiXCR, one entry per CDR3 protein. The table includes fewer than 500,000 distinct CDR3 sequences, roughly a quarter detected once. This chain joins TRBV11-2 and TRBJ2-4; D unresolved. What was sequenced was blood, either unsorted or a sorted T cell fraction (not recorded which). The receptor was derived from a male donor with ankylosing spondylitis. CDR3 in amino acids: CASSLQNIQYF. DNA for the CDR3: TGTGCCAGCAGTCTTCAAAACATTCAGTACTTC.